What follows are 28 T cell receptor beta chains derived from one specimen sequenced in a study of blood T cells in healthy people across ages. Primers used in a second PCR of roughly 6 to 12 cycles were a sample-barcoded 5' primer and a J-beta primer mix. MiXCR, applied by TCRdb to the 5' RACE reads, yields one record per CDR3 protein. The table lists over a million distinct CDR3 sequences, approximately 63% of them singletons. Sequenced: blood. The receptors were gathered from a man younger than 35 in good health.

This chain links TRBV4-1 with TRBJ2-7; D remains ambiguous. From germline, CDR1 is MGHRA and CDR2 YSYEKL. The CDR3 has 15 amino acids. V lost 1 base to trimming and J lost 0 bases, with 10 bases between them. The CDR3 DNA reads TGCGCCAGCAGCCAAGTGGGGATTAGCTCCTACGAGCAGTACTTC. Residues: CASSQVGISSYEQYF.

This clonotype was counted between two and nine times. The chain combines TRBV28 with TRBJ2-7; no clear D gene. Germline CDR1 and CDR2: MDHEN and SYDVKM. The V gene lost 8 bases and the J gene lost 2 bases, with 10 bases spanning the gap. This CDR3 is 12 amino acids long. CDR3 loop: CASEARAYEQYF. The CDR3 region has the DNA TGTGCCAGCGAGGCTCGCGCCTACGAGCAGTACTTC.

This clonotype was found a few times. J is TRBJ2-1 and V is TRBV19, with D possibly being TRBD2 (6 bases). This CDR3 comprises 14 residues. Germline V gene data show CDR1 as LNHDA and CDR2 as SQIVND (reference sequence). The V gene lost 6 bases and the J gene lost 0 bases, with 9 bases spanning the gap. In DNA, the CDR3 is TGTGCCAGTAGACGGACTACCTCCTACAATGAGCAGTTCTTC. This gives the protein CASRRTTSYNEQFF.

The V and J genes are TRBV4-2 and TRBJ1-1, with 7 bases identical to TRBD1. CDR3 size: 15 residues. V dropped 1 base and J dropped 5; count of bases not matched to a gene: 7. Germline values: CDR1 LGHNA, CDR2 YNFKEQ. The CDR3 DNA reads TGTGCCAGCAGCCAAGGTCAGGGGGGGTTGACTGAAGCTTTCTTT. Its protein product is CASSQGQGGLTEAFF.

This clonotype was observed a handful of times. The CDR3 loop reads CSAGGTGQGNYGYTF. CDR3 nucleotides: TGCAGTGCTGGTGGGACGGGACAGGGGAACTATGGCTACACCTTC. This sequence joins TRBV20-1 and TRBJ1-2; 10 nucleotides align to TRBD1. The CDR3 has 15 residues. Unmatched junction bases numbered 8, after V lost 5 bases and J lost 2 bases. Germline V CDR1 and CDR2: DFQATT, SNEGSKA (reference sequence).

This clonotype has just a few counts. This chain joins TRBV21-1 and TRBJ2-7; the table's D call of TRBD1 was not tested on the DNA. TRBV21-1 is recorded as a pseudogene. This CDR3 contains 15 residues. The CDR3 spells CASSNRDRISYEQYF. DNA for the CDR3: TGTGCCAGCAGCAACCGGGACAGGATCTCCTACGAGCAGTACTTC.

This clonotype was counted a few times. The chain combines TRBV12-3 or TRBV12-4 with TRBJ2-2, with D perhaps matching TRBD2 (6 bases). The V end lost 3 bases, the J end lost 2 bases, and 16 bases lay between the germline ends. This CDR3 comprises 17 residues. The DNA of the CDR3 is TGTGCCAGCAGTTTGCGGGGAAACAGAGCTAACACCGGGGAGCTGTTTTTT. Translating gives CASSLRGNRANTGELFF.

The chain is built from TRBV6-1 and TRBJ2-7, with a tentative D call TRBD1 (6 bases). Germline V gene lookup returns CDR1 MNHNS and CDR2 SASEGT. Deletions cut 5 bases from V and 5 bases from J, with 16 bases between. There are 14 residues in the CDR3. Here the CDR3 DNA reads TGTGCCAGCAGTCCCTCCCAGGGGCCTCACGAGCAGTACTTC. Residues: CASSPSQGPHEQYF.

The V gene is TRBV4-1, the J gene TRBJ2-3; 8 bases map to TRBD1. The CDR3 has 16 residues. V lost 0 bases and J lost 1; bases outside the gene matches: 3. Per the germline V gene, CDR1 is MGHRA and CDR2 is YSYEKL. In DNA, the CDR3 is TGCGCCAGCAGCCAAGAGCAGGGGGCCGGCACAGATACGCAGTATTTT. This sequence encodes CASSQEQGAGTDTQYF.

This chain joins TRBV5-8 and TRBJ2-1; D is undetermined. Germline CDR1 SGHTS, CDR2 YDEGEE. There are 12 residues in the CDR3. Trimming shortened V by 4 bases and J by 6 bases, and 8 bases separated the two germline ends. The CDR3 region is CASSEVSNEQFF. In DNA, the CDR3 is TGTGCCAGCAGCGAGGTATCCAATGAGCAGTTCTTC.

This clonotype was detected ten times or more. This CDR3 is CASSDLTGAGANVLTF. The DNA of the CDR3 is TGTGCCAGCAGTGATTTGACAGGGGCTGGGGCCAACGTCCTGACTTTC. This chain connects TRBV25-1 to TRBJ2-6; the match to TRBD1 covers 8 bases. Germline values: CDR1 MGHDK, CDR2 SYGVNS. The CDR3 contains 16 residues. The V segment lost 3 bases and the J segment 2 bases; nucleotides outside the gene matches: 3.

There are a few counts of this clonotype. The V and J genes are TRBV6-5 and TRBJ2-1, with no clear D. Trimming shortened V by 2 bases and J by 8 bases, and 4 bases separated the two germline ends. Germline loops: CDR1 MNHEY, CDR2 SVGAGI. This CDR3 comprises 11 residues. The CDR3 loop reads CASSYPHEQFF. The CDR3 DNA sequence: TGTGCCAGCAGTTACCCACATGAGCAGTTCTTC.

CDR3 amino acids: CASSYREFTKYDQETQYF. In DNA form, the CDR3 reads TGTGCCAGCAGTTACAGAGAGTTTACGAAATACGACCAAGAGACCCAGTACTTC. V is TRBV6-5 and J is TRBJ2-5, with unresolved D. Germline V gene lookup returns CDR1 MNHEY and CDR2 SVGAGI. V shed 2 bases and J shed 0 bases, with 19 bases lying between them. CDR3 length: 18 residues.

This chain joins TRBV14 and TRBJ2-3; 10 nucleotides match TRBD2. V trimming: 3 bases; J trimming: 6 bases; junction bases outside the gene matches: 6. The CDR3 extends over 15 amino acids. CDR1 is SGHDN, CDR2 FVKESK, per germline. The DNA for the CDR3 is TGTGCCAGCAGCCAGAGCGGGAGGGCCCGTGATACGCAGTATTTT. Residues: CASSQSGRARDTQYF.

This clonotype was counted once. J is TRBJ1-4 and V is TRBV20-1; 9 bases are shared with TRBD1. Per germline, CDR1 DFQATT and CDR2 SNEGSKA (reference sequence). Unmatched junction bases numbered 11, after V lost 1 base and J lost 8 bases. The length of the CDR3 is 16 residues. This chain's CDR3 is CSARVLRGQGGEKLFF. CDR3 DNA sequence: TGCAGTGCTAGAGTTCTTAGGGGACAGGGAGGGGAAAAACTGTTTTTT.

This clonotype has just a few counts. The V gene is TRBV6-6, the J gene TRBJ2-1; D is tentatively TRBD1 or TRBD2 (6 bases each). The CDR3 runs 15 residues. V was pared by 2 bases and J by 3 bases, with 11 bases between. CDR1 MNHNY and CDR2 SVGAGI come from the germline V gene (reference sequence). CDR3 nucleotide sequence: TGTGCCAGCAGTTACGTCGGGGGCCACTACAATGAGCAGTTCTTC. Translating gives CASSYVGGHYNEQFF.

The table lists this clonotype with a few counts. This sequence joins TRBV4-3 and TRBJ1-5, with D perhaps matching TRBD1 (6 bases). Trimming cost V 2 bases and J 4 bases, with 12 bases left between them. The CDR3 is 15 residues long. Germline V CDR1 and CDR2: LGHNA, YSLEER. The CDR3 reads CASSQTDRRNQPQHF. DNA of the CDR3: TGCGCCAGCAGCCAAACAGACAGGAGGAATCAGCCCCAGCATTTT.

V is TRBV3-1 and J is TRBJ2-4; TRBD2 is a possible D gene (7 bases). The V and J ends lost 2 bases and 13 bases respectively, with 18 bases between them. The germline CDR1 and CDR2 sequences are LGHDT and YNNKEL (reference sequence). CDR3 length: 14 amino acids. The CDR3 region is CASSQHAGEGEQYF. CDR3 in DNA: TGTGCCAGCAGCCAACATGCGGGAGAGGGGGAGCAGTACTTC. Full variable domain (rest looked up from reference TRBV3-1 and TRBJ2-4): DTAVSQTPKYLVTQMGNDKSIKCEQNLGHDTMYWYKQDSKKFLKIMFSYNNKELIINETVPNRFSPKSPDKAHLNLHINSLELGDSAVYFCASSQHAGEGEQYFGAGTRLSVL.

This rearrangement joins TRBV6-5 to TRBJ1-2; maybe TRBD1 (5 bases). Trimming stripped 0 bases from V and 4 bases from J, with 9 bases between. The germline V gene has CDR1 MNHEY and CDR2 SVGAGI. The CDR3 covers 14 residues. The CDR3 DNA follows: TGTGCCAGCAGTTACTCCCGTAGGGGCTATGGCTACACCTTC. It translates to CASSYSRRGYGYTF.

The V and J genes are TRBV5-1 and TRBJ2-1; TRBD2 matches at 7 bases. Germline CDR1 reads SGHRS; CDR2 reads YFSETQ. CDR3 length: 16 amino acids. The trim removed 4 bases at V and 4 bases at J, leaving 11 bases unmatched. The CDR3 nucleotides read TGCGCCAGCAGCCCCACTTTGGGGGGGAAGTACAATGAGCAGTTCTTC. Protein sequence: CASSPTLGGKYNEQFF.

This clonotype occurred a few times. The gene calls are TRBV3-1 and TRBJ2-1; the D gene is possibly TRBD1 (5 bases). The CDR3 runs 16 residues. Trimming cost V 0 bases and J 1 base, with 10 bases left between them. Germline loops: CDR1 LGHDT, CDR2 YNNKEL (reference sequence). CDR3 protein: CASSQEGRGSYNEQFF. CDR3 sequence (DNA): TGTGCCAGCAGCCAAGAAGGAAGGGGTTCCTACAATGAGCAGTTCTTC.

The CDR3 DNA reads as TGTGCCAGCAGCCAAGGATCGATGGATACGCAGTATTTT. Translation: CASSQGSMDTQYF. The V and J genes are TRBV3-1 and TRBJ2-3; D unclear. The germline gives CDR1 LGHDT, CDR2 YNNKEL (reference sequence). The CDR3 totals 13 residues. The V end lost 1 base, the J end lost 6 bases, and 8 bases lay between the germline ends.

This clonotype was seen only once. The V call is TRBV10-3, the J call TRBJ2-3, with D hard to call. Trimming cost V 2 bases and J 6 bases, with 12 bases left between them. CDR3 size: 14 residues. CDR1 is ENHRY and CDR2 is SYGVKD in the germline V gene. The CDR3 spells CAISEAKGPDTQYF. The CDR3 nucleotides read TGTGCCATCAGTGAGGCGAAAGGGCCCGATACGCAGTATTTT.

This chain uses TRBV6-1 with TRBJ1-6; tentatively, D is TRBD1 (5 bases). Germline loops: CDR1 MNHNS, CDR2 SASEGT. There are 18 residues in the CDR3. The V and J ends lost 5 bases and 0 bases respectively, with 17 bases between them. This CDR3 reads CASSKGRISSSYNSPLHF. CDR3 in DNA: TGTGCCAGCAGTAAGGGACGGATAAGCAGCTCCTATAATTCACCCCTCCACTTT.

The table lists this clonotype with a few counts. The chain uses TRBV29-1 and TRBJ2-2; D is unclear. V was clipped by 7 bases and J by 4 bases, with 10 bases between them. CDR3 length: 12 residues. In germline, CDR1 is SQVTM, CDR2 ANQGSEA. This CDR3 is CSANPGTGELFF. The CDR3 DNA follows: TGCAGCGCGAACCCTGGCACCGGGGAGCTGTTTTTT.

The CDR3 nucleotides read TGCGCCAGCACAACTGTAGCCGGGGCGAACAATGAGCAGTTCTTC. It yields the protein CASTTVAGANNEQFF. The rearrangement uses TRBV5-1 and TRBJ2-1; D possibly matches TRBD1 or TRBD2 (5 bases each). V dropped 6 bases and J dropped 5 bases, with 18 bases sitting between them. The CDR3 consists of 15 residues. The germline CDR1 and CDR2 sequences are SGHRS and YFSETQ.

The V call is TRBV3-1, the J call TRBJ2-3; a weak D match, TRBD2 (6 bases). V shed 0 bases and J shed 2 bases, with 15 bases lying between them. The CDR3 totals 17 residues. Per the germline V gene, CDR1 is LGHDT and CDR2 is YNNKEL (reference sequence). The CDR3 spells CASSQDRVAENTDTQYF. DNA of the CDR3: TGTGCCAGCAGCCAAGATCGAGTAGCGGAGAACACAGATACGCAGTATTTT.

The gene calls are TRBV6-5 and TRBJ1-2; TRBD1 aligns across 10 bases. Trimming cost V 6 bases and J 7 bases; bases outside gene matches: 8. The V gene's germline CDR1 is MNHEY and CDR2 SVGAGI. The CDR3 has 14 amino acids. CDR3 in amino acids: CASSGTGEIGGYTF. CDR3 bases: TGTGCCAGCAGCGGGACAGGGGAAATAGGTGGCTACACCTTC.